These 26 T cell receptor beta chains share one sample of origin, sequenced in a study of T cells in women clearing cervical HPV infection. TCRdb keeps only in-frame clones here, not all; method: immunoSEQ multiplex PCR. The sample's table shows 18,000 or so clones. The sample was blood buffy coat. The receptors derive from a woman aged 18-70 years with a cervical HPV16 infection that either progressed to CIN3+ or cleared (not recorded which).

The DNA read from the CDR3 is TGTGCCAGCAGTGACAGGGACTTAGAGAACACTGAA. Translation: CASSDRDLENTE. The whole CDR3 sequence is CASSDRDLENTEAFF. The chain combines TRBV2 with TRBJ1-1; tentative D call: TRBD1 (5 bases). The CDR3 is cut off 3 residues early in the read; its end comes from the germline J gene. The V and J ends lost 3 bases and 1 base respectively, with 12 bases between them. The CDR3 sequence is 15 residues long. Germline V CDR1 and CDR2: SNHLY, FYNNEI.

Points on this clone: Coverage ceases 3 residues before the CDR3 finishes, and the germline J gene fills in the end. The J gene is TRBJ1-5, the V gene TRBV12-3 or TRBV12-4; TRBD1 is a possible D gene (6 bases). The CDR3 length is 13 residues. V gave up 6 bases and J gave up 4 bases, with 10 bases separating them. The DNA read from the CDR3 is TGTGCCAGCAGGCTCGGACAGAATCAGCCC. Its protein product is CASRLGQNQP. The whole CDR3 sequence is CASRLGQNQPQHF.

Notes on this clone: The CDR3 end lies 3 residues beyond the end of the read and is filled in from the germline J gene. The J gene is TRBJ1-1, the V gene TRBV11-3; D might be TRBD1 (6 bases). The length of the CDR3 is 15 residues. Germline CDR1 SGHNT, CDR2 YENEEA. CDR3 residues: CASSLEGTLSGEAFF. The part of the CDR3 DNA that was read is TGTGCCAGCAGCTTAGAAGGGACATTATCTGGAGAA.

Points on this clone: The sequence runs out 3 residues before the end of the CDR3; the remainder is reconstructed from the germline J gene. The chain employs TRBV5-1 and TRBJ2-5; weak D call: TRBD1 (7 bases). Germline CDR1 SGHRS, CDR2 YFSETQ. V shed 6 bases and J shed 2 bases, with 17 bases lying between them. The CDR3 contains 15 residues. The CDR3 region is CASNRGIAAQETQYF. The part of the CDR3 DNA that was read is TGCGCCAGCAACAGGGGCATAGCGGCGCAAGAGACC.

In the case of this clone: The CDR3 end is not reached by the read, which stops 3 residues before it; the germline J gene fills it in. This chain links TRBV4-2 with TRBJ1-6; a weak D match, TRBD1 (6 bases). Germline values: CDR1 LGHNA, CDR2 YNFKEQ. V was trimmed by 4 bases and J by 2 bases, leaving 15 bases between them. This CDR3 spans 17 amino acids. The CDR3 sequence: CASSRNRASPYNSPLHF. The sequenced CDR3 bases are TGTGCCAGCAGCCGTAACAGGGCTAGCCCCTATAATTCACCC.

Note on this clone: The CDR3 end is not reached by the read, which stops 3 residues before it; the germline J gene fills it in. J is TRBJ2-1 and V is TRBV5-1, with D possibly being TRBD1 (6 bases). There are 15 residues in the CDR3. Looked up from germline, CDR1 is SGHRS and CDR2 is YFSETQ. Trimming left V 0 bases short and J 5 bases short, with 12 bases between. The DNA read from the CDR3 is TGCGCCAGCAGCTTGGTCCCAGGGGTAAACAATGAG. Protein: CASSLVPGVNNE. The whole CDR3 is CASSLVPGVNNEQFF.

Remarks on this clone: The missing CDR3 end, 3 residues past where the read stops, is filled in from the germline J gene. The chain links TRBV14 to TRBJ2-5; 7 bases line up with TRBD2. V was pared by 5 bases and J by 1 base, with 7 bases of the junction left unmatched. Germline CDR1 reads SGHDN; CDR2 reads FVKESK. This CDR3 comprises 15 residues. CDR3 region: CASSDNKRGQETQYF. Incomplete CDR3 DNA: TGTGCCAGCAGCGATAACAAGCGGGGCCAAGAGACC.

In regard to this clone: The read comes to an end 3 residues before the CDR3 does, leaving the germline J gene to fill in the end. The chain joins TRBV6-2 or TRBV6-3 to TRBJ2-4, with 8 nucleotides matching TRBD1. Germline CDR1 and CDR2: MNHEY and SVGEGT. This CDR3 spans 14 amino acids. The CDR3 sequence is CASRTQGQVYGQYF. CDR3 DNA, as far as it was read: TGTGCCAGCAGAACACAGGGACAGGTTTATGGT.

Points on this clone: The CDR3 end falls 3 residues outside the read, so it is completed with the germline J gene. This sequence joins TRBV7-2 and TRBJ2-7; 7 bases agree with TRBD2. The CDR3 has 13 amino acids. Germline V gene lookup returns CDR1 SGHTA and CDR2 FQGNSA. Trimming took 3 bases from V and 6 from J; bases not matched to a gene: 5. The sequenced CDR3 bases are TGTGCCAGCAGCTTTCAAGGGGAGGGCGAG. This codes for CASSFQGEGE. The whole CDR3 region reads CASSFQGEGEQYF.

Worth noting for this clone: The read ends 3 residues before the CDR3 terminus; that terminus is restored from the germline J gene. V usage is TRBV28 and J usage is TRBJ2-7; 7 bases align to TRBD1. Germline V gene lookup returns CDR1 MDHEN and CDR2 SYDVKM. The ends lost 5 bases at V and 2 bases at J; junction bases unmatched: 9. CDR3 length equals 15 residues. Incomplete CDR3 DNA: TGTGCCAGCAGTAGTACAGCGACAGGGACCTACGAG. Its protein product is CASSSTATGTYE. The CDR3 in full is CASSSTATGTYEQYF.

With respect to this clone: The DNA ends 3 residues before the CDR3 does, and the rest of the CDR3 is filled in from the germline J gene. V usage is TRBV5-4 and J usage is TRBJ1-2; weak D call: TRBD1 (6 bases). Germline CDR1 and CDR2: SGHNT and YYREEE (reference sequence). Trimming took 2 bases from V and 4 from J, leaving 18 bases between them. The CDR3 has 16 amino acids. The CDR3 DNA, read in part, is TGTGCCAGCAGCTTCGCAGGGGCACGTTCAGGCTATGGC. This codes for CASSFAGARSGYG. The full-length CDR3 reads as CASSFAGARSGYGYTF.

The CDR3 is CASSQAQGAWETQYF. The CDR3 bases that were read are TGTGCCAGCAGCCAGGCCCAGGGGGCGTGGGAGACC. The rearrangement joins TRBV14 to TRBJ2-5, with TRBD1 identical over 8 bases. The read is 3 residues too short to cover the CDR3 end, so that end is filled in from the germline J gene. The V gene end was trimmed by 3 bases and the J gene end by 5 bases; junction bases not matched to a gene: 8. Per germline, CDR1 SGHDN and CDR2 FVKESK. The CDR3 sequence is 15 residues long.

To note about this clone: Coverage ceases 3 residues before the CDR3 finishes, and the germline J gene fills in the end. The chain uses TRBV6-2 or TRBV6-3 and TRBJ2-5; D may be TRBD2 (6 bases). The CDR3 extends over 15 amino acids. Germline values: CDR1 MNHEY, CDR2 SVGEGT. V lost 5 bases to trimming and J lost 4 bases, with 17 bases between them. This chain's CDR3 is CASSRPVAGRETQYF. The sequenced CDR3 bases are TGTGCCAGCAGTCGCCCCGTGGCGGGAAGAGAGACC.

As for this clone: The read gets to within 3 residues of the CDR3 end, and the germline J gene fills in the rest. The chain joins TRBV20-1 to TRBJ2-7; the D gene is possibly TRBD2 (6 bases). CDR3 length: 14 residues. V shed 6 bases and J shed 1 base, with 16 bases lying between them. Germline V gene data show CDR1 as DFQATT and CDR2 as SNEGSKA (reference sequence). The sequenced CDR3 bases are TGCAGTGCCCAGTCCTCGGGGGAGTCCTACGAG. The encoded protein is CSAQSSGESYE. The whole CDR3 region reads CSAQSSGESYEQYF.

In the case of this clone: The read terminates 3 residues ahead of where the CDR3 ends, so the germline J gene completes it. The sample has other DNA sequences that encode this CDR3 too. This chain uses TRBV20-1 with TRBJ2-1, with TRBD2 matching over 13 bases. The junction had 3 bases not matched to a gene; V was cut back by 2 bases and J by 8 bases. The CDR3 covers 14 residues. CDR1 is DFQATT and CDR2 is SNEGSKA in the germline V gene (reference sequence). The CDR3 region is CSARKLAGGDEQFF. The DNA read from the CDR3 is TGCAGTGCTAGAAAACTAGCGGGAGGGGATGAG.

CDR3 region: CASSPNTDTQYF. CDR3 DNA, as far as it was read: TGTGCCAGCAGCCCAAATACAGATACG. V gene TRBV7-2 combines with J gene TRBJ2-3; D is ambiguous. The read is 3 residues too short to cover the CDR3 end, so that end is filled in from the germline J gene. The CDR3 runs 12 residues. Deletions cut 5 bases from V and 3 bases from J, with 6 bases between. CDR1 is SGHTA and CDR2 is FQGNSA in the germline V gene.

As for this clone: The CDR3 end falls 3 residues outside the read, so it is completed with the germline J gene. This chain links TRBV30 with TRBJ1-2; no clear D. Per germline, CDR1 GTSNPN and CDR2 SVGIG (reference sequence). CDR3 size: 12 residues. V was shortened by 4 bases and J by 4 bases, with 10 bases between the two germline ends. CDR3 region: CAWTGQVYGYTF. The CDR3 DNA, read in part, is TGTGCCTGGACAGGTCAGGTCTATGGC.

Concerning this clone itself: The missing CDR3 end, 3 residues past where the read stops, is filled in from the germline J gene. The chain employs TRBV7-2 and TRBJ2-4; TRBD1 is a possible D gene (6 bases). CDR1 is SGHTA, CDR2 FQGNSA, per germline. The CDR3 is made up of 15 amino acids. Partial CDR3 DNA: TGTGCCAGCAGCTTAGGGTGGGGGCCAGGCTATGGT. Its protein is CASSLGWGPGYG. The entire CDR3 reads CASSLGWGPGYGQYF. Using reference TRBV7-2 and TRBJ2-4 for the parts outside the CDR3, the full variable domain is GAGVSQSPSNKVTEKGKDVELRCDPISGHTALYWYRQSLGQGLEFLIYFQGNSAPDKSGLPSDRFSAERTGGSVSTLTIQRTQQEDSAVYLCASSLGWGPGYGQYFGAGTRLSVL.

On this clone itself: Sequencing ends 3 residues short of the CDR3 end; the germline J gene provides the rest. J is TRBJ2-5 and V is TRBV24-1; D remains ambiguous. Trimming pared 2 bases from V and 1 base from J, leaving 7 bases between. From germline, CDR1 is KGHDR and CDR2 SFDVKD. The CDR3 spans 14 residues. The covered CDR3 bases are TGTGCCACCAGTGATTCTGGCAGCCAAGAGACC. Its protein product is CATSDSGSQET. The CDR3 in its entirety is CATSDSGSQETQYF.

Worth noting for this clone: The CDR3 goes on 3 residues after the read ends, and that part is filled in from the germline J gene. The chain carries TRBV18 and TRBJ2-3; TRBD2 might be the D (5 bases). Trimming took off 2 bases at V and 2 bases at J, with 11 bases between the two ends. Germline CDR1 is KGHSH and CDR2 is LQKENI. This CDR3 region has 15 residues. The CDR3 loop is CASSPSSANTDTQYF. The covered CDR3 bases are TGTGCCAGCTCACCAAGTAGCGCAAACACAGATACG. Full variable domain (missing parts from reference TRBV18 and TRBJ2-3): NAGVMQNPRHLVRRRGQEARLRCSPMKGHSHVYWYRQLPEEGLKFMVYLQKENIIDESGMPKERFSAEFPKEGPSILRIQQVVRGDSAAYFCASSPSSANTDTQYFGPGTRLTVL.

About this clone itself: The read falls 3 residues short of the CDR3 end, and the missing part is taken from the germline J gene. The J gene is TRBJ2-1, the V gene TRBV2; 7 bases fit TRBD2. CDR1 is SNHLY and CDR2 is FYNNEI in the germline V gene. V was clipped by 5 bases and J by 5 bases; unmatched bases: 3. The CDR3 length is 13 residues. The CDR3 protein is CASSRTRNNEQFF. Partial CDR3 DNA: TGTGCCAGCAGTCGGACTAGGAACAATGAG. The whole variable domain, filled in from reference TRBV2 and TRBJ2-1, reads EPEVTQTPSHQVTQMGQEVILRCVPISNHLYFYWYRQILGQKVEFLVSFYNNEISEKSEIFDDQFSVERPDGSNFTLKIRSTKLEDSAMYFCASSRTRNNEQFFGPGTRLTVL.

This clone registers medium-sized (0.01 to 0.1%) by frequency. The read ends 3 residues early relative to the CDR3; the germline J gene fills the gap. Different DNA sequences within this sample yield the same CDR3. The chain recombines TRBV20-1 with TRBJ2-3; 11 bases are shared with TRBD2. Germline assignment: CDR1 DFQATT and CDR2 SNEGSKA (reference sequence). The CDR3 spans 14 residues. V lost 0 bases to trimming and J lost 5 bases; unmatched junction nucleotides: 1. CDR3 region: CSARDLAGGDTQYF. CDR3 bases read: TGCAGTGCTAGAGATCTAGCGGGGGGAGATACG.

As to this clone: The CDR3 end lies 3 residues beyond the end of the read and is filled in from the germline J gene. The chain joins TRBV30 to TRBJ2-3; D gene unclear. Germline CDR1 reads GTSNPN; CDR2 reads SVGIG (reference sequence). The CDR3 is made up of 15 amino acids. The ends were cut back, 0 bases at V and 1 base at J, with 11 bases in the middle. The CDR3 region is CAWSVRSYGTDTQYF. The CDR3 DNA, read in part, is TGTGCCTGGAGTGTACGGTCTTACGGCACAGATACG.

To note about this clone: The read ends 3 residues shy of where the CDR3 ends; the end is completed using the germline J gene. J is TRBJ2-7 and V is TRBV5-6, with a tentative D call TRBD2 (6 bases). The germline V gene encodes CDR1 SGHDT and CDR2 YYEEEE. V lost 3 bases to trimming and J lost 6 bases, with 16 bases between them. This CDR3 region has 14 residues. CDR3 in amino acids: CASSSPGLVFEQYF. The DNA read from the CDR3 is TGTGCCAGCAGCTCCCCGGGACTGGTTTTCGAG.

Note on this clone: The read terminates 3 residues before the CDR3 end, so the remaining end is supplied by the germline J gene. The chain employs TRBV19 and TRBJ2-7; tentative D call: TRBD1 (5 bases). Germline-derived CDR1 and CDR2 are LNHDA and SQIVND (reference sequence). The CDR3 sequence is 13 residues long. Between the trimmed V and J ends, which lost 1 base and 3 bases, there was a span of 7 bases. The CDR3 sequence is CASSIGTNYEQYF. The part of the CDR3 DNA that was read is TGTGCCAGTAGTATAGGGACAAACTACGAG. Drawing the rest from reference TRBV19 and TRBJ2-7, the complete variable domain is DGGITQSPKYLFRKEGQNVTLSCEQNLNHDAMYWYRQDPGQGLRLIYYSQIVNDFQKGDIAEGYSVSREKKESFPLTVTSAQKNPTAFYLCASSIGTNYEQYFGPGTRLTVT.

Worth noting for this clone: The CDR3 extends 3 residues past the end of the read, so its final part is completed from the germline J gene. The V gene is TRBV30, the J gene TRBJ1-5; possible D gene TRBD1, 6 bases. The CDR3 sequence is 14 residues long. V lost 4 bases and J lost 5, with 15 bases in between. Germline V gene sequence: CDR1 GTSNPN, CDR2 SVGIG (reference sequence). CDR3 region: CAWTQQGGYQPQHF. CDR3 DNA (partial): TGTGCCTGGACTCAACAGGGAGGGTATCAGCCC.